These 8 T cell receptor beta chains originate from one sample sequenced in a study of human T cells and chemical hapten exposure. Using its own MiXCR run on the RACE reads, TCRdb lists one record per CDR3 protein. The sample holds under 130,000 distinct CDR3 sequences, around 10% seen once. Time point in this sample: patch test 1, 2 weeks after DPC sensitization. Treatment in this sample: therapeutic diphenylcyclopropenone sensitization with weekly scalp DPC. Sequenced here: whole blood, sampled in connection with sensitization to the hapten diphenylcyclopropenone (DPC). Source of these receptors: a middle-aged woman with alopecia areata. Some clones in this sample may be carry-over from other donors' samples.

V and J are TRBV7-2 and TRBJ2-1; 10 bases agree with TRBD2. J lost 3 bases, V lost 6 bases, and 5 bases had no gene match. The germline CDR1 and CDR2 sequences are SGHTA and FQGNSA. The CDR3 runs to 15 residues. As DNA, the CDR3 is TGTGCCAGCAGACGAACTAGCGGGAACTACAATGAGCAGTTCTTC. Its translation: CASRRTSGNYNEQFF.

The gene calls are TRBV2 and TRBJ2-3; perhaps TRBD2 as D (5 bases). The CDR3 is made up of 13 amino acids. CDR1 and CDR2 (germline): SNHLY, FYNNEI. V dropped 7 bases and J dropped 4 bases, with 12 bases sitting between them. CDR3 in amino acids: CASKSRVADTQYF. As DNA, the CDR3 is TGTGCCAGCAAGTCGAGGGTTGCAGATACGCAGTATTTT.

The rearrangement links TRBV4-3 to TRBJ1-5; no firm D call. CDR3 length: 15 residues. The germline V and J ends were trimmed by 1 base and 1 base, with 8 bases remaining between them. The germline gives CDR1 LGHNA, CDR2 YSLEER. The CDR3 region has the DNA TGCGCCAGCAGCCAAGTGCTTGGGAGCAATCAGCCCCAGCATTTT. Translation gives CASSQVLGSNQPQHF.

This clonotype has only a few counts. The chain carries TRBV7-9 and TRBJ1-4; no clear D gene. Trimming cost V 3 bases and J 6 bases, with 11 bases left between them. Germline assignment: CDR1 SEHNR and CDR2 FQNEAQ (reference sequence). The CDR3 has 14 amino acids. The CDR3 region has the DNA TGTGCCAGCAGCTTTTTAAGCGGGGATGAAAAACTGTTTTTT. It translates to CASSFLSGDEKLFF. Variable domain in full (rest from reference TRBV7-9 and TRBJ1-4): DTGVSQNPRHKITKRGQNVTFRCDPISEHNRLYWYRQTLGQGPEFLTYFQNEAQLEKSRLLSDRFSAERPKGSFSTLEIQRTEQGDSAMYLCASSFLSGDEKLFFGSGTQLSVL.

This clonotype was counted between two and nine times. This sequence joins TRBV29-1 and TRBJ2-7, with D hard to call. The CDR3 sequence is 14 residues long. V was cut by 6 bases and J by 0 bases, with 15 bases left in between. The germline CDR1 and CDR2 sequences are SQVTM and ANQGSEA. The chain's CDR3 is CSVELFPSSYEQYF. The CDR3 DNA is TGCAGCGTCGAATTGTTCCCATCCTCCTACGAGCAGTACTTC.

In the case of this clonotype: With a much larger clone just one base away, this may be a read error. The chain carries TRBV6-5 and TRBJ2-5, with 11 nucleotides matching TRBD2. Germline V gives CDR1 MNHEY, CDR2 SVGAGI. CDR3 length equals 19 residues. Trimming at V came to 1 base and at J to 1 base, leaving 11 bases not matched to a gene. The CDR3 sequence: CASSYFLWTSGHFQETQYF. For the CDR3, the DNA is TGTGCCAGCAGTTACTTCCTCTGGACTAGCGGGCATTTCCAAGAGACCCAGTACTTC.

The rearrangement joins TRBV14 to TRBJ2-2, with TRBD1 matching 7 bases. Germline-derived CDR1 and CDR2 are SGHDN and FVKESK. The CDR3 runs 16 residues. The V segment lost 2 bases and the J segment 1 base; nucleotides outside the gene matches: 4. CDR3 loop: CASSQRTGLNTGELFF. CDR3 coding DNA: TGTGCCAGCAGCCAAAGGACAGGACTGAACACCGGGGAGCTGTTTTTT.

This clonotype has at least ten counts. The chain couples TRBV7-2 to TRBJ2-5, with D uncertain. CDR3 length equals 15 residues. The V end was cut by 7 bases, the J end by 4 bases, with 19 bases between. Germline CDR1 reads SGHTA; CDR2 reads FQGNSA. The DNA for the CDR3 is TGTGCCAGCACCCGGTCGGGTTGGGTTCGAGAGACCCAGTACTTC. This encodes CASTRSGWVRETQYF.